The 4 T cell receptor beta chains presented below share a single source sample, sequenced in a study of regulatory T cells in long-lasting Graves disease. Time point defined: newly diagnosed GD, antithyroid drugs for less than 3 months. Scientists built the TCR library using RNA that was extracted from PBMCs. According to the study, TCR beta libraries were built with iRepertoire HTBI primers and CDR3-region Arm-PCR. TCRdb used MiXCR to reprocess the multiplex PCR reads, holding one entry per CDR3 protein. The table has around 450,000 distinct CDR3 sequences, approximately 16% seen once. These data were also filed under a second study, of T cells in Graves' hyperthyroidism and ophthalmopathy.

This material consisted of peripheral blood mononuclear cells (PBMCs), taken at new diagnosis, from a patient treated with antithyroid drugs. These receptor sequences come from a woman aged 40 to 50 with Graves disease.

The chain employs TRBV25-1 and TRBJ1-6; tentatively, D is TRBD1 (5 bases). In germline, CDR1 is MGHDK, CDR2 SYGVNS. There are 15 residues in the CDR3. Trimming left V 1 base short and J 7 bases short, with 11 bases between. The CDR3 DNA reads TGTGCCAGCAGTGAATCGAGCAGGGTGAATTCACCCCTCCACTTT. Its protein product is CASSESSRVNSPLHF.

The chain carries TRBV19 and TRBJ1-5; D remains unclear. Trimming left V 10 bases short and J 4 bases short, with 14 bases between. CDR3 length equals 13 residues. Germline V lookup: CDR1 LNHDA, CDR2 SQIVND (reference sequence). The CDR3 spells CAIGVGWNQPQHF. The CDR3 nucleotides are TGTGCCATTGGGGTTGGATGGAATCAGCCCCAGCATTTT.

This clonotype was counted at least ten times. The CDR3, as DNA: TGCAGCGTTGACCGGAGAAACACTGAAGCTTTCTTT. Translation: CSVDRRNTEAFF. The chain carries TRBV29-1 and TRBJ1-1; D gene ambiguous. Trimming took off 3 bases at V and 2 bases at J, with 7 bases between the two ends. The CDR3 runs to 12 residues. The germline gives CDR1 SQVTM, CDR2 ANQGSEA.

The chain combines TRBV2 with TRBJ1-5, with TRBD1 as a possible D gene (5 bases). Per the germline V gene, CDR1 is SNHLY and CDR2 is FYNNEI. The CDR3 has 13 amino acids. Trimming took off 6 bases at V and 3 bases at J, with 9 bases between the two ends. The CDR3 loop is CASRRDYNQPQHF. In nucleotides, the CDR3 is TGTGCCAGCAGGAGGGACTACAATCAGCCCCAGCATTTT.